This TCR beta chain was identified in a study of T cells in localized non-small cell lung cancer. Sequenced by immunoSEQ multiplex PCR; TCRdb stores in-frame clones only, minus some. The data contain 60,000 to 75,000 clones, roughly four fifths of them singletons. The CDR3 has 13 residues. Germline V CDR1 and CDR2: SEHNR, FQNEAQ (reference sequence). V lost 1 base to trimming and J lost 5 bases, with 9 bases between them. Of note for this clone: The antigen is undetermined.

Notes on the study in general: The highest T cell clonality was in uninvolved adjacent lung, above tumor. Adjacent lung exhibited a median of 57 among the 100 most abundant tumor clones.

This material consisted of peripheral blood, taken before any cancer treatment. The TCR originated in a female donor of 60 years or more with stage I lung adenocarcinoma. This chain connects TRBV7-9 to TRBJ2-7; weak D call: TRBD1 (6 bases). CDR3 sequence reads: CASSLGGQDEQYF. In DNA, the CDR3 is TGTGCCAGCAGCTTAGGGGGGCAGGACGAGCAGTACTTC.